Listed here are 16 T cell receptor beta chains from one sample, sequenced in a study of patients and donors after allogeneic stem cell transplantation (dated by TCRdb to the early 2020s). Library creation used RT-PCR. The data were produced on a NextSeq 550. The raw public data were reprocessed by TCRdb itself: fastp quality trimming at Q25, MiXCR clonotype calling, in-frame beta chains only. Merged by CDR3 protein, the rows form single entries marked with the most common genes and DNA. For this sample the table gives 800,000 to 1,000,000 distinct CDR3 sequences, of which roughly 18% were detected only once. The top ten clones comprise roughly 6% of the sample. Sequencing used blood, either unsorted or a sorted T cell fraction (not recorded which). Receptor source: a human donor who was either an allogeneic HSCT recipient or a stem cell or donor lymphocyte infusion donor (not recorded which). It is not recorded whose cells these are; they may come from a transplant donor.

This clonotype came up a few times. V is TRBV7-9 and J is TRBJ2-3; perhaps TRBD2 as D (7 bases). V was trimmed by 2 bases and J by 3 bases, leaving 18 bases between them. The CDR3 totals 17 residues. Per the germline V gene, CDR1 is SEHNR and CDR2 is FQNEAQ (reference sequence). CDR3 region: CASSLPSREGVTDTQYF. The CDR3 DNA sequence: TGTGCCAGCAGCTTACCAAGCAGGGAGGGGGTGACAGATACGCAGTATTTT.

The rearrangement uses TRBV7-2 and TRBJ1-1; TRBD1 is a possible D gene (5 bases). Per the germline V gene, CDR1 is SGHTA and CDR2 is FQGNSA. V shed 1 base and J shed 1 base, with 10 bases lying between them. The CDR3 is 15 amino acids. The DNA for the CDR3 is TGTGCCAGCAGCTTAGACAGGCGCGGGAACACTGAAGCTTTCTTT. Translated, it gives CASSLDRRGNTEAFF.

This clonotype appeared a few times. The CDR3 DNA sequence: TGTGCCAGCAGCTTAGAGGTCTGGGGGTACGGCTACACCTTC. It codes for CASSLEVWGYGYTF. J is TRBJ1-2 and V is TRBV7-6; D possibly corresponds to TRBD1 (5 bases). This CDR3 region has 14 residues. V lost 1 base, J lost 8 bases, and 14 bases lay in between. Germline V lookup: CDR1 SGHVS, CDR2 FNYEAQ.

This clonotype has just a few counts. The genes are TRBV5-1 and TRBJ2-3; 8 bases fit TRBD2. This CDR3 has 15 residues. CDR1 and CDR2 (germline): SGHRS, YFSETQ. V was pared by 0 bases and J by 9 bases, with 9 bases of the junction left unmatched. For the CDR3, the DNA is TGCGCCAGCAGCTTGGGTCGGGGGGGCCTCAACACGCAGTATTTT. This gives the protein CASSLGRGGLNTQYF.

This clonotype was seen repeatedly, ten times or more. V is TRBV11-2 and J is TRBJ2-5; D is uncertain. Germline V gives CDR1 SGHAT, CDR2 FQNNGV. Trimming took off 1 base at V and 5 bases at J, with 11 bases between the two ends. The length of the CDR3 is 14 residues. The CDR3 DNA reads TGTGCCAGCAGCTTAGTAGGTGGTGGGGAGACCCAGTACTTC. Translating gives CASSLVGGGETQYF.

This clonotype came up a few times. CDR3 DNA: TGTGCCAGCAGCTCCTCAGATAGAAATGAGCAGTTCTTC. Translating gives CASSSSDRNEQFF. The chain has TRBV7-2 and TRBJ2-1; D remains unclear. Germline CDR1 SGHTA, CDR2 FQGNSA. Trimming left V 4 bases short and J 7 bases short, with 11 bases between. This CDR3 comprises 13 residues.

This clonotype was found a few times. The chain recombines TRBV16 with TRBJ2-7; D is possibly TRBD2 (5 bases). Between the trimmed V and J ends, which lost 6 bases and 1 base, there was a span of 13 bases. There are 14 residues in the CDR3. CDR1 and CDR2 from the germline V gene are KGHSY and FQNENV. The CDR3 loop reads CASSVPAASYEQYF. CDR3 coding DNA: TGTGCCAGCAGTGTGCCAGCGGCATCCTACGAGCAGTACTTC.

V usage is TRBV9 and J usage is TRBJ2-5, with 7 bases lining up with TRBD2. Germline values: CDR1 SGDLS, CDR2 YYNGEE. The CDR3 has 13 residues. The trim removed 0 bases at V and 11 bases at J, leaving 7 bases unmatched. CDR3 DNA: TGTGCCAGCAGCGTAGATGGGACTATGCCACAGTACTTC. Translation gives CASSVDGTMPQYF.

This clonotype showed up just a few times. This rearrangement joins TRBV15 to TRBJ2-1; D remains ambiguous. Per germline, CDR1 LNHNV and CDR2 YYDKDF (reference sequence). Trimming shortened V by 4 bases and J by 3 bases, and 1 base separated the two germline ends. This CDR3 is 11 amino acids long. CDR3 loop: CATSNYNEQFF. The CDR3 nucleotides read TGTGCCACCAGCAACTACAATGAGCAGTTCTTC.

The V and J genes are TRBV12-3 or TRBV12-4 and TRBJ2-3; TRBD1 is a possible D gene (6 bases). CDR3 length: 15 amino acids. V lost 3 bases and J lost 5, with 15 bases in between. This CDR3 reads CASSLLLGAGDTQYF. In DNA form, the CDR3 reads TGTGCCAGCAGTTTGCTGCTGGGGGCCGGAGATACGCAGTATTTT.

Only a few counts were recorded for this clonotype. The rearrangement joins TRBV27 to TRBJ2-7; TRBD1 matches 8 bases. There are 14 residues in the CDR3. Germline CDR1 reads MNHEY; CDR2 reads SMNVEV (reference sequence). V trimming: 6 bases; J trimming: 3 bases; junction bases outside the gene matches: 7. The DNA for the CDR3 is TGTGCCAGCAGCGGGACAGGCTCCCACTACGAGCAGTACTTC. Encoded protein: CASSGTGSHYEQYF.

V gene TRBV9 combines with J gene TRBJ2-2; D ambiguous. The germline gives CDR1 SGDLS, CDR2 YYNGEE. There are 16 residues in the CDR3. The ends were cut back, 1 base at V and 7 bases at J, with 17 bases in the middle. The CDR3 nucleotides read TGTGCCAGCAGCGTAAAAGCGCGCGCGTCTGGCGGGGAGCTGTTTTTT. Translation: CASSVKARASGGELFF.

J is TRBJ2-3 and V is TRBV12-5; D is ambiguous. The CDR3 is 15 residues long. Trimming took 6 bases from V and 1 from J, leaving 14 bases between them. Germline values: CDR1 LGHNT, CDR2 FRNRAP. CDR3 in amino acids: CASGLGRQGTDTQYF. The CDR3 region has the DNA TGTGCTAGTGGCCTCGGTCGGCAGGGCACAGATACGCAGTATTTT.

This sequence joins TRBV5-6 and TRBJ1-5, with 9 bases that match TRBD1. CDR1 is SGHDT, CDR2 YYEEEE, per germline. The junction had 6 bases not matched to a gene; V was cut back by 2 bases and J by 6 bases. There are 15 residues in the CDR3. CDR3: CASSFTGGVTQPQHF. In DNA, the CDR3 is TGTGCCAGCAGCTTTACAGGGGGCGTTACTCAGCCCCAGCATTTT.

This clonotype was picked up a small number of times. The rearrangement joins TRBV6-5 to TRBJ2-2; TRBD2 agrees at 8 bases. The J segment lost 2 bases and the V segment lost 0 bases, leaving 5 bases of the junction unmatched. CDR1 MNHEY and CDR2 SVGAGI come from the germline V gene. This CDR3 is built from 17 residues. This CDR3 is CASSYSTGGLNTGELFF. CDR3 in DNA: TGTGCCAGCAGTTACTCAACGGGAGGGCTAAACACCGGGGAGCTGTTTTTT.

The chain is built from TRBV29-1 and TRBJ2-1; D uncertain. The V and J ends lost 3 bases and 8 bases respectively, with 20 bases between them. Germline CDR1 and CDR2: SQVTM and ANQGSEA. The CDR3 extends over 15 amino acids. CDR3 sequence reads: CSVDGQVGSADEQFF. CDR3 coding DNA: TGCAGCGTTGACGGTCAGGTGGGATCGGCGGATGAGCAGTTCTTC.